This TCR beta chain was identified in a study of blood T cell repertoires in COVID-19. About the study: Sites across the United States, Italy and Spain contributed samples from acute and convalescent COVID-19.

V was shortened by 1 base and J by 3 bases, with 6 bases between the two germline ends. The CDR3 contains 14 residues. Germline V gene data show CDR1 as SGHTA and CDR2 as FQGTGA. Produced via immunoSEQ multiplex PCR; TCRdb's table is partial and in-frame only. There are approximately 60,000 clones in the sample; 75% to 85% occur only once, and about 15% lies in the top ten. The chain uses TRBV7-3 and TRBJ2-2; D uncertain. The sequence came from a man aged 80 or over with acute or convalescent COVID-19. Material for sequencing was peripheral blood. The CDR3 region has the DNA TGTGCCAGCAGCTTAAGGCAATACACCGGGGAGCTGTTTTTT. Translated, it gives CASSLRQYTGELFF.